This entry lists 8 T cell receptor beta chains sequenced from one sample in a study of T cell responses to AZD1222 COVID-19 vaccine. Measured with immunoSEQ multiplex PCR; TCRdb has only the in-frame clones, and not every one. The sample records roughly 180,000 clones, almost 95% being singletons. The input for sequencing was peripheral blood, taken on day 0 of AZD1222 vaccination. The receptor source for this set is an adult in good health.

The chain uses TRBV5-1 and TRBJ1-1; 7 bases agree with TRBD1. In germline, CDR1 is SGHRS, CDR2 YFSETQ. The CDR3 length is 15 residues. J lost 1 base, V lost 4 bases, and 7 bases had no gene match. DNA of the CDR3: TGCGCCAGCAGCATACGACAGGGACCGAACACTGAAGCTTTCTTT. Protein sequence: CASSIRQGPNTEAFF.

The chain recombines TRBV5-3 with TRBJ2-1; 12 bases match TRBD2. TRBV5-3 qualifies as an ORF whose function is uncertain. The CDR3 has 15 amino acids. V lost 0 bases to trimming and J lost 7 bases; unmatched junction nucleotides: 2. The CDR3 DNA follows: TGTGCCAGAAGCTTGGAGACTAGCGGGAGAAATGAGCAGTTCTTC. Its translation is CARSLETSGRNEQFF.

This clone appeared a single time. The chain uses TRBV7-2 and TRBJ1-1, with no clear D. Germline V CDR1 and CDR2: SGHTA, FQGNSA. The CDR3 consists of 13 residues. Trimming removed 1 base at V and 6 bases at J, with 9 bases between. The CDR3 nucleotides read TGTGCCAGCAGCTTAGTAGAGGGTGCTGAAGCTTTCTTT. Residues: CASSLVEGAEAFF.

This chain uses TRBV6-2 or TRBV6-3 with TRBJ1-1, with TRBD1 matching over 8 bases. Losses at the gene ends were 6 bases for V and 4 bases for J; bases not matched to a gene: 19. This CDR3 is 18 amino acids long. Germline values: CDR1 MNHEY, CDR2 SVGEGT. The CDR3 protein is CASSPRRTGRAWGTEAFF. The CDR3 coding sequence is TGTGCCAGCAGCCCCAGACGGACAGGGAGGGCCTGGGGCACTGAAGCTTTCTTT.

This chain connects TRBV3-1 (or the pseudogene TRBV3-2) to TRBJ1-2; D is perhaps TRBD1 (5 bases). Germline CDR1 LGHDT, CDR2 YNNKEL (reference sequence). This CDR3 has 17 amino acids. V lost 1 base and J 0 bases, leaving 15 bases between the germline ends. The CDR3 sequence: CASSQVGVTDTNYGYTF. The DNA for the CDR3 is TGTGCCAGCAGCCAAGTGGGGGTGACAGACACTAACTATGGCTACACCTTC.

CDR3 residues: CASSLSSLAGVYYNEQFF. DNA for the CDR3: TGTGCCAGCAGTTTATCGAGTCTAGCGGGAGTGTACTACAATGAGCAGTTCTTC. The gene calls are TRBV27 and TRBJ2-1; 10 positions match TRBD2. CDR3 length: 18 residues. Germline lookup yields CDR1 MNHEY and CDR2 SMNVEV (reference sequence). Unmatched junction bases numbered 8, after V lost 0 bases and J lost 3 bases.

V usage is TRBV9 and J usage is TRBJ1-4; maybe TRBD1 (6 bases). CDR3 length: 16 residues. Germline values: CDR1 SGDLS, CDR2 YYNGEE. Trimming took off 6 bases at V and 3 bases at J, with 18 bases between the two ends. CDR3 loop: CASTSGGQGPNEKLFF. For the CDR3, the DNA is TGTGCCAGCACCTCAGGAGGGCAGGGGCCTAATGAAAAACTGTTTTTT.

The chain uses TRBV11-2 and TRBJ2-7, with D perhaps TRBD2 (6 bases). CDR1 SGHAT and CDR2 FQNNGV come from the germline V gene. Trimming took off 3 bases at V and 3 bases at J, with 18 bases between the two ends. This CDR3 contains 16 residues. The CDR3 coding sequence is TGTGCCAGCAGCTTGGAATGGGGACGGGGGATCTACGAGCAGTACTTC. It specifies CASSLEWGRGIYEQYF.